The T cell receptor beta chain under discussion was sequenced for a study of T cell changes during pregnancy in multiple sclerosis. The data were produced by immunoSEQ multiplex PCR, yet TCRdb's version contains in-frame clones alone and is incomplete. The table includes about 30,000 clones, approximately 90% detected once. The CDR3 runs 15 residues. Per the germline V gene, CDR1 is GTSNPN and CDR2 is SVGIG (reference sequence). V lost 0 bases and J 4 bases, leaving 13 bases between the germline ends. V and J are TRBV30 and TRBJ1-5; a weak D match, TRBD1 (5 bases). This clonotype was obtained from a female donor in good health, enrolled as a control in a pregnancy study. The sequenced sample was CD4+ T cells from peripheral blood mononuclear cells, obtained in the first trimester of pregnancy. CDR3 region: CAWSVGQGRNQPQHF. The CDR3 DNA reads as TGTGCCTGGAGTGTTGGGCAGGGCCGTAATCAGCCCCAGCATTTT.